This T cell receptor beta chain was retrieved from a study of cytomegalovirus exposure and HLA in healthy donors. The germline V gene has CDR1 SNHLY and CDR2 FYNNEI. Trimming left V 7 bases short and J 6 bases short, with 10 bases between. The CDR3 has 13 residues. Primers for the PCR totalled 60 Vbeta and 13 Jbeta. Measured with immunoSEQ multiplex PCR; TCRdb has only the in-frame clones, and not every one. Altogether about 210,000 clones are present, about four fifths being singletons, with the ten largest covering roughly 5.5%. Study findings and constraints: In a later analysis, TCR beta V- and J-gene trimming showed a link to a missense DCLRE1C variant.

Regarding this clone: The antigen remains unidentified.

The chain uses TRBV2 and TRBJ1-6; possibly TRBD1 for D (5 bases). Sequences were obtained from PBMCs. The source of this sequence is a man between 35 and 55 years old in good health and CMV-seropositive. CDR3 nucleotides: TGTGCCAGCACTCTGGGGCGTAATTCACCCCTCCACTTT. Translation gives CASTLGRNSPLHF.